This T cell receptor (beta chain) was retrieved from a study of OX40 agonist ivuxolimab in advanced cancers. Study as a whole: Mean age around 60 years, range roughly 20 to 85; around 80% male. Findings of the study overall: Relatively little clonal expansion, among the lowest observed, appeared in partial responders at 0.1-3.0 mg/kg.

The CDR3 has 14 amino acids. The V segment lost 10 bases and the J segment 7 bases; nucleotides outside the gene matches: 10. Germline assignment: CDR1 MNHEY and CDR2 SVGAGI. Here immunoSEQ multiplex PCR was the method, and the copy in TCRdb shows in-frame clones only, minus some. The sample lists about 54,000 clones; 85% to 90% were seen once. Remarks on this clone: Its antigen is still unknown.

The clonotype was recovered from an adult with an advanced solid tumor such as melanoma, head and neck, liver or kidney cancer. Here the sequenced sample was CD4+ or CD8+ T cells sorted from blood, taken in a trial of the OX40 agonist ivuxolimab. The gene calls are TRBV6-5 and TRBJ2-1; TRBD2 aligns across 10 bases. The CDR3 DNA is TGTGCCACCACACCAGGACTAGCGGTGAATGAGCAGTTCTTC. Protein product: CATTPGLAVNEQFF.